This TCR beta chain was retrieved from a study of blood T cell repertoires in COVID-19. V was pared by 0 bases and J by 3 bases, with 16 bases of the junction left unmatched. The CDR3 consists of 21 residues. Per the germline V gene, CDR1 is KGHSH and CDR2 is LQKENI. Followed longitudinally, the Seattle patients had been enrolled during active infection. Assay: immunoSEQ multiplex PCR; the TCRdb copy retains only in-frame clones and omits some. The sample carries 350,000 to 450,000 clones, about 89% recorded once. The source is a woman aged 55 to 70 with COVID-19, enrolled during active disease. The V gene is TRBV18, the J gene TRBJ2-7; 14 positions match TRBD2. Sequencing was carried out using peripheral blood. CDR3 loop: CASSPPPKQTSGGEIRYEQYF. DNA for the CDR3: TGTGCCAGCTCACCACCGCCGAAGCAGACTAGCGGGGGGGAAATACGCTACGAGCAGTACTTC.